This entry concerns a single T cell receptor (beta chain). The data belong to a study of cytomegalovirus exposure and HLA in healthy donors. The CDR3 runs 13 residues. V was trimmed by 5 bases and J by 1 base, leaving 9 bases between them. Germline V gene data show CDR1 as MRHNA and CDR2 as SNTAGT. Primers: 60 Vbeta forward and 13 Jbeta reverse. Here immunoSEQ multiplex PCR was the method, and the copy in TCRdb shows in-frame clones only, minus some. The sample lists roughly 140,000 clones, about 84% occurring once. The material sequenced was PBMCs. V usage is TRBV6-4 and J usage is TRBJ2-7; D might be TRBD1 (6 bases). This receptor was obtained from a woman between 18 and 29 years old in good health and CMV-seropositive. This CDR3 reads CASSLGASYEQYF. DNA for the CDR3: TGTGCCAGCAGTCTGGGGGCATCCTACGAGCAGTACTTC.